This TCR beta chain was captured by sequencing in a study of T cell responses to AZD1222 COVID-19 vaccine. Overall study context: Researchers grouped second doses given at about 4 or about 12 weeks into one pool.

Looked up from germline, CDR1 is MGHRA and CDR2 is YSYEKL. Trimming removed 0 bases from V and 3 bases from J, with 8 bases in between. The CDR3 has 14 amino acids. Clones were sequenced by immunoSEQ multiplex PCR, and TCRdb holds only the in-frame ones, with some missing. The sample records 200,000 or so clones, approximately 90% being singletons. On this clone itself: The target antigen is unknown.

Findings of the study overall: Most donors were white British, females outnumbered males, and clonal diversity was possibly underestimated. Elevations in Spike-specific TCR breadth and depth followed administration of two AZD1222 doses. AZD1222 recipients seropositive at baseline numbered only six or seven.

The rearrangement joins TRBV4-1 to TRBJ1-1; D is uncertain. The starting material was peripheral blood, obtained on day 0 of AZD1222 vaccination. This receptor was obtained from an adult in good health. DNA of the CDR3: TGCGCCAGCAGCCAAGAGGGCGAATACACTGAAGCTTTCTTT. This codes for CASSQEGEYTEAFF.